This T cell receptor (beta chain) comes out of a study of OX40 agonist ivuxolimab in advanced cancers. The wider study: Patients were treated with ivuxolimab, an agonistic anti-OX40 (CD134) antibody. Prior therapy, whether anti-PD-1, anti-PD-L1 or anti-CTLA-4, was allowed, and 35% to 40% had some.

It was autoimmune disease history or systemic immunosuppression that excluded patients. This CDR3 is 15 amino acids long. The V and J ends lost 0 bases and 4 bases, in that order; junction bases with no gene match: 4. Germline values: CDR1 SGHKS, CDR2 YYEKEE (reference sequence). Profiled with immunoSEQ multiplex PCR; TCRdb holds only in-frame clones, not every one. The data show 55,000 to 65,000 clones, over 75% seen once. Notes on the study in general: CD8+ T cells were the subset that, on average, had more expanded clones than CD4+.

In regard to this clone: The antigen remains unidentified.

The sequencing used CD4+ or CD8+ T cells sorted from blood, collected in a trial of the OX40 agonist ivuxolimab. The clonotype was recovered from an adult with an advanced solid tumor such as melanoma, head and neck, liver or kidney cancer. The chain links TRBV5-5 to TRBJ2-3; 8 bases match TRBD2. DNA for the CDR3: TGTGCCAGCAGCTTGGGGGCGGGAGGCCCAGATACGCAGTATTTT. Encoded protein: CASSLGAGGPDTQYF.